This T cell receptor beta chain originates from a study of T cells in Graves' hyperthyroidism and ophthalmopathy. At least ten counts were recorded for this clonotype. From RNA transcripts, TCR beta CDR3 regions were amplified. The HTBI primer set was used in a first-round RT-PCR of the TCR CDR3. From the multiplex PCR reads, TCRdb called clonotypes with MiXCR, one entry per CDR3 protein. The sample shows some 650,000 distinct CDR3 sequences, around 16% of them seen only once. The CDR3 loop spans 12 amino acids. With 9 bases removed from V and 6 bases from J, the gap between germline ends came to 12 bases. Germline values: CDR1 SNHLY, CDR2 FYNNEI.

The sample comprised blood. This receptor was obtained from a woman aged 40-49 years with Graves' ophthalmopathy. J is TRBJ2-1 and V is TRBV2; D is uncertain. CDR3 loop: CARTPGGNEQFF. CDR3 in DNA: TGTGCCAGAACTCCGGGTGGCAATGAGCAGTTCTTC.